This T cell receptor beta chain was sequenced in a study of T-cell reconstitution after alpha-beta-depleted transplantation in children. The study, taken as a whole, reports: Recipient T cells and thymic progenitors that survived were the source of the high TCRbeta diversity seen at day 60 in some patients. T cells produced anew were the main source of T-cell counts and diversity one year after transplant.

Germline V gives CDR1 LNHDA, CDR2 SQIVND (reference sequence). The CDR3 is 17 residues long. J gave up 0 bases and V 3 bases, and 10 bases lay outside the gene matches. Concerning this clonotype itself: Its antigen is unknown.

Unique molecular identifiers were incorporated into the prepared TCRbeta library. Each CDR3 protein gets one entry after TCRdb re-called the PCR reads with MiXCR. The sample lists about 980,000 distinct CDR3 sequences, less than 30% seen once, with over 25% in the top ten. The origin of this receptor is a boy less than two years old who had a stem cell transplant for SCID, so the T cells may come from the graft donor. The source was PBMCs, mostly from graft donor cells, collected 360 days after TCRalphabeta/CD19-depleted stem cell transplant. The rearrangement links TRBV19 to TRBJ1-1, with TRBD1 matching 7 bases. Here the CDR3 DNA reads TGTGCCAGTAGTATCGGCCCGACTGGACAGGTGAACACTGAAGCTTTCTTT. Translated, it gives CASSIGPTGQVNTEAFF.